This T cell receptor beta chain emerged from a study of blood T cell repertoires in COVID-19 (TCRdb year 2020). For the wider study: Samples from collaborators originated in the United States, Italy and Spain and spanned both the acute and convalescent phases of COVID-19. The dataset comprised deeply sampled blood TCRbeta repertoires from subjects exposed to, actively infected with, or recovered from COVID-19. The prospective study material was composed of cDNA or gDNA derived from T cells, B-cell-depleted T cells, or PBMCs. Where available, HLA class I and class II types were taken from metadata supplied by the sample provider and were not determined by assay-based typing. A de-identified subject ID, COVID-19 status, age in years and sex were almost always included in the sample metadata. The repertoires were released in a freely available public database intended as a resource for research on the immune response to SARS-CoV-2. Samples came from the ongoing ImmuneRACE study (first 160 participants) plus 1,254 subjects from 6 global collaborators. Overall study results and their limits: How much clinical and demographic metadata was included differed by source and by participant, and the metadata was provided uncurated.

The immunoSEQ Assay, a bias-controlled multiplex PCR, was used to amplify TCRbeta CDR3 regions from genomic DNA. From the authors' description of their analysis: The number of nucleated cells in each sample was estimated by amplification of reference gene primers within the assay. To quantify the absolute abundance of each unique TCRbeta CDR3 rearrangement, sequence reads were collapsed and filtered. Productive Simpson clonality was computed per sample as the square root of Simpson's diversity index over productive rearrangements. TCRdb holds this immuneACCESS table with in-frame rearrangements only. Some clones are missing; in checked studies, unresolved V genes explain under half, and the rest has no known cause. The V and J calls and clone size come from that table; D and trimming were worked out from the DNA. For this sample the table gives some 140,000 clones, of which approximately 83% were detected only once. Around 2.7% of the sample is taken by the ten largest.

Collaborating institutions collected whole blood in K2EDTA tubes following their own protocols. For TCRbeta analysis, collaborator samples were shipped as frozen whole blood, as isolated PBMCs, or as DNA extracted from either sample type. The germline V gene supplies CDR1 SGHTA and CDR2 FQGNSA. CDR3 length: 14 amino acids, cysteine to phenylalanine. The only DNA kept is the CDR3, 42 bases in frame from the first base. This clone was seen just once. Its target antigen remains unknown. Germline is not matched at one junction end, which may reflect a read error. The chain links TRBV7-2 with TRBJ2-1; matching of 7 bases hints at TRBD2 as the D gene. The TCR comes from a woman of 80 years or more with acute or convalescent COVID-19. Material for sequencing was peripheral blood. The CDR3 amino acid sequence is: CASSTPVRGAGMVF. The DNA sequence is TGTGCCAGCAGCACTCCTGTCCGGGGGGCCGGTATGGTCTTC.